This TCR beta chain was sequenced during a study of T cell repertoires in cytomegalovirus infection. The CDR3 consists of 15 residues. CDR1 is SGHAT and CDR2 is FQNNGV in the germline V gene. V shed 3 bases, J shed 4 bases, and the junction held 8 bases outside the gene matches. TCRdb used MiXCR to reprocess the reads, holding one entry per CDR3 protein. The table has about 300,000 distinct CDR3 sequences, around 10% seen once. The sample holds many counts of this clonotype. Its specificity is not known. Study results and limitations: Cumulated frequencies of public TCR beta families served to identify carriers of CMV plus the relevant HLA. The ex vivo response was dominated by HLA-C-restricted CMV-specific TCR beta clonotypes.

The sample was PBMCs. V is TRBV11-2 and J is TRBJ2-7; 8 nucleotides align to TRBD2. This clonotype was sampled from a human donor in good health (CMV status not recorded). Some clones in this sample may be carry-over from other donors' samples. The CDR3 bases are TGTGCCAGCAGCTTCGTCCCGGGGGGGACTTACGAGCAGTACGTC. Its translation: CASSFVPGGTYEQYV.